The 9 T cell receptor beta chains below all came from one sample that was sequenced in a study of patients and donors after allogeneic stem cell transplantation. TCRdb re-analysed the RT-PCR reads in MiXCR, keeping a single row per CDR3 protein. This table holds around 240,000 distinct CDR3 sequences, 11% to 15% found once. Source material: blood, either unsorted or a sorted T cell fraction (not recorded which). The receptors derive from a human donor who was either an allogeneic HSCT recipient or a stem cell or donor lymphocyte infusion donor (not recorded which). It is not recorded whose cells these are; they may come from a transplant donor.

The CDR3 is CASSVDAFSNQPQHF. As DNA, the CDR3 is TGTGCCAGCAGCGTAGATGCCTTTAGCAATCAGCCCCAGCATTTT. This chain uses TRBV9 with TRBJ1-5; D remains unclear. There are 15 residues in the CDR3. Trimming pared 0 bases from V and 0 bases from J, leaving 7 bases between. Germline V gene lookup returns CDR1 SGDLS and CDR2 YYNGEE.

There are many counts of this clonotype. The chain joins TRBV5-6 to TRBJ2-1; possible D gene TRBD2, 7 bases. The CDR3 runs to 17 residues. CDR1 SGHDT and CDR2 YYEEEE come from the germline V gene. V lost 4 bases, J lost 4 bases, and 21 bases lay in between. The CDR3 spells CASSRAPRRGGYNEQFF. In DNA form, the CDR3 reads TGTGCCAGCAGCCGGGCCCCTCGGAGGGGGGGATACAATGAGCAGTTCTTC.

The chain links TRBV30 to TRBJ2-3; 9 positions match TRBD2. This CDR3 spans 15 amino acids. Germline assignment: CDR1 GTSNPN and CDR2 SVGIG (reference sequence). Losses at the gene ends were 4 bases for V and 1 base for J; bases not matched to a gene: 6. The CDR3 here is CAWTGWTSGTDTQYF. CDR3 DNA: TGTGCCTGGACCGGTTGGACTAGCGGCACAGATACGCAGTATTTT.

This clonotype has more than one count but fewer than ten. The chain links TRBV7-2 to TRBJ2-7; TRBD2 matches at 12 bases. Trimming took 1 base from V and 3 from J; bases not matched to a gene: 1. Germline V lookup: CDR1 SGHTA, CDR2 FQGNSA. This CDR3 has 15 residues. In DNA form, the CDR3 reads TGTGCCAGCAGCTTAGTACTAGCGGGGGGCTACGAGCAGTACTTC. This codes for CASSLVLAGGYEQYF.

The genes are TRBV7-9 and TRBJ2-5; 7 nucleotides align to TRBD1. CDR3 length: 14 residues. Trimming removed 1 base from V and 4 bases from J; junction bases left unmatched: 3. Germline CDR1 is SEHNR and CDR2 is FQNEAQ (reference sequence). CDR3 nucleotides: TGTGCCAGCAGCTTAGATACAGGGGCAGAGACCCAGTACTTC. Encoded protein: CASSLDTGAETQYF.

V gene TRBV24-1 combines with J gene TRBJ2-7; unclear D gene. The CDR3 totals 14 residues. V was clipped by 4 bases and J by 3 bases, with 12 bases between them. Per the germline V gene, CDR1 is KGHDR and CDR2 is SFDVKD. DNA for the CDR3: TGTGCCACCAGTGACCTTCCGCCCCGCTACGAGCAGTACTTC. Protein sequence: CATSDLPPRYEQYF.

The rearrangement joins TRBV20-1 to TRBJ2-5; D is uncertain. V lost 5 bases and J lost 1, with 8 bases in between. The CDR3 is 12 amino acids. Germline-derived CDR1 and CDR2 are DFQATT and SNEGSKA (reference sequence). For the CDR3, the DNA is TGCAGTGCTGATTATCTCCAAGAGACCCAGTACTTC. Amino acids: CSADYLQETQYF.

The rearrangement uses TRBV2 and TRBJ2-5; unclear D gene. CDR1 and CDR2 (germline): SNHLY, FYNNEI. V gave up 2 bases and J gave up 5 bases, with 15 bases separating them. The CDR3 spans 15 residues. Here the CDR3 DNA reads TGTGCCAGCAGTGAACGTCGGAGCCCTGGGGAGACCCAGTACTTC. The encoded protein is CASSERRSPGETQYF.

The chain couples TRBV20-1 to TRBJ2-1, with D tentatively TRBD1 or TRBD2 (5 bases each). With 6 bases removed from V and 3 bases from J, the gap between germline ends came to 9 bases. Germline lookup yields CDR1 DFQATT and CDR2 SNEGSKA (reference sequence). The CDR3 totals 12 residues. Here the CDR3 DNA reads TGCAGTGCCGGGACCAACTACAATGAGCAGTTCTTC. Translating it yields CSAGTNYNEQFF.